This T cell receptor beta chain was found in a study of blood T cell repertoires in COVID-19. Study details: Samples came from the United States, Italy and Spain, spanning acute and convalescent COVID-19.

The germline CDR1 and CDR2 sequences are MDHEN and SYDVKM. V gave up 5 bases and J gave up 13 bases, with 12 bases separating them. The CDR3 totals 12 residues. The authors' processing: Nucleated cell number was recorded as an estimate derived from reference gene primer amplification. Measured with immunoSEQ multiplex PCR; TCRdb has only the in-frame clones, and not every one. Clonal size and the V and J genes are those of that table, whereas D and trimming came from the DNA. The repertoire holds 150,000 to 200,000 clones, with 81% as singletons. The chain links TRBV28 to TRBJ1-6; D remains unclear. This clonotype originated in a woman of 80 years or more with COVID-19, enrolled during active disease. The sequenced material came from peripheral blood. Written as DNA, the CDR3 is TGTGCCAGCAGTGCTACCCGTACCCCCCTCCACTTT. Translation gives CASSATRTPLHF.